This TCR beta chain was captured in a study of T cells in Graves' hyperthyroidism and ophthalmopathy. Study overall: The blood sample was taken at first diagnosis, before treatment began. General study points: The authors' 13 V-J model separated ophthalmopathy from stable hyperthyroidism. Blood samples included most of the expanded thyroid clonotypes exceeding 0.001.

With regard to this clonotype: Its antigen remains unidentified.

The trim removed 6 bases at V and 7 bases at J, leaving 13 bases unmatched. Germline V CDR1 and CDR2: MNHNS, SASEGT. The CDR3 has 15 amino acids. Each diagnosis was grounded in clinical symptoms, serum thyroxine and TRAb, thyroid ultrasound, and orbital computed tomography. RNA transcripts yielded amplified TCR beta CDR3 regions. Initially, a first-round RT-PCR of the TCR CDR3 employed the HTBI primer set. TCRdb itself ran the multiplex PCR reads through MiXCR, one entry per CDR3 protein. The sample has approximately 610,000 distinct CDR3 sequences, roughly 15% seen once; the top ten hold roughly 4.3%.

The chain recombines TRBV6-1 with TRBJ1-2; TRBD1 aligns across 8 bases. Sequencing was done on a sample of blood. The source is a woman aged 40 to 50 with Graves' ophthalmopathy. As DNA, the CDR3 is TGTGCCAGCAGCGCTTCCAAAGGACAGGGAGGTGGCTACACCTTC. Its translation: CASSASKGQGGGYTF.